This TCR beta chain stems from a study of cytomegalovirus exposure and HLA in healthy donors (TCRdb year 2017). Study-level background: An earlier analysis of roughly 570 of the donors reported about 300 Gb of sequence data and around 120 million unique TCR beta sequences obtained from approximately 180 million T cells. Every repertoire in the discovery cohort had been generated on one and the same sequencing platform. The study aimed to test whether signatures of past pathogen exposure could be identified by cataloging public T cell receptors. In an earlier analysis of a few hundred of the donors, high-throughput TCR beta sequencing was used to judge whether each TCR beta V gene segment behaved as functional or pseudogenic. Donor age, sex, ethnicity and CMV serostatus were compiled together with the repertoire data. The number of donors typed differed by locus, with roughly 620-640 for A, B, C, DRB1 and DQB1, around 500 for DQA1, 606 for DPA1, and roughly 450 for DPB1. Around 300 gigabases of sequencing data and approximately 85 million unique TCR sequences were included in an early release covering roughly 600 HLA-typed donors. The genetic ancestry cluster associated with self-reported Caucasian donors included about 84% of the roughly 360 genotyped donors. A later genetic analysis took genome-wide SNP genotypes for about 55% of the roughly 670 donors and used that subset as a discovery cohort. Using immunosequencing, the study profiled T cell repertoires from fewer than 700 subjects and related those repertoires to cytomegalovirus serostatus. HLA typing covered class I and class II loci at four-digit resolution. To study patterns of TCR occurrence, a later analysis re-analyzed previously published TCR beta repertoires from around 660 donors and added high-resolution HLA genotyping. High-throughput TCR immunosequencing, statistical association of individual TCRs with disease status, and machine learning were combined to predict cytomegalovirus infection status. Among a few hundred genotyped donors of the cohort, an average of 235,054 unique TCR beta nucleotide sequences were sequenced per donor, roughly 20% of them non-productive. Roughly 5 DR-DQ haplotypes were handled as single units for association and clustering because linkage in the cohort was strong. A separate validation cohort of over 95 different subjects was used in addition to the 666-subject first cohort. Rather than using new phenotypic data, the later analysis identified candidate immune exposures from TCR beta sequences and from how often those sequences occurred across donors. What the authors observed across the whole study: The sequencing pipeline was judged likely to have produced a cluster of highly shared sequence variants as a technical artifact. Because HLA typing was missing for some donors at each locus, association tests included only the typed subset. A few of the identified cytomegalovirus-associated TCR beta chains were confirmed in vitro to be specific for cytomegalovirus antigens. In an earlier analysis of some 640 of the donors, most TCR beta V segments were observed in productive rearrangements about 87% or about 30% of the time, broadly matching IMGT annotations. It was suggested by the authors that the approach could potentially be generalized to other disease states and immunological phenotypes. Most CMV-associated TCR beta chains appeared to be HLA-restricted in a later analysis, and the HLA associations seemed to be driven largely by CMV exposure. Specific HLA alleles were associated with 15,000 to 20,000 TCR beta sequences at a false discovery rate of 0.05 in a later analysis. A total of roughly 160 TCR beta chains were listed by the study as associated with cytomegalovirus. According to a later analysis, TCR association rates differed among HLA loci, with DRB1 alleles showing the most associated TCRs and HLA-C alleles showing the fewest. A further reported finding was that TCR beta sequences accurately predicted the HLA-A and HLA-B alleles for most subjects in the first cohort. The only immune exposure information available for the cohort was CMV serostatus. Only TCR beta chains were sequenced in this cohort, and the absence of alpha or paired-chain data limited detectable features. V-gene and J-gene trimming of TCR beta chains was associated with a missense DCLRE1C variant in a later genetic analysis, and the association was replicated in an independent cohort. Because counts were too low, some 17 rarely observed V segments, including chromosome 9 orphons, were excluded from the earlier analysis of 500 to 700 of the donors. Roughly uniform sequencing depth across donors was assumed in presence/absence analyses, although this assumption may not hold. Across donors, most TCR sequences were observed very rarely, whereas some public TCRs were present in many individuals. In a later analysis, HLA-associated TCR beta chains showed more clonal expansion and lower generation probabilities than non-associated chains that were equally common. A later analysis reported that several top co-occurrence clusters appeared linked to parvovirus B19, influenza, CMV and Epstein-Barr virus. A later genetic analysis reported fewer N-insertions in productive TCRs among donors in an Asian-associated ancestry cluster than the roughly 700-donor mean. Linkage disequilibrium might explain the correlated functional status among segregating V segments, but an unknown experimental factor could not be excluded. The 87-base-pair reads could not distinguish some IMGT-functional V segments, including TRBV6-2 and TRBV6-3, so those segments were excluded. Assigning TCR associations to individual alleles was difficult when HLA alleles, especially DR and DQ, strongly co-occurred. In both the original and validation cohorts, the classifier was reported to diagnose cytomegalovirus status with high specificity and sensitivity.

CDR3 length: 14 amino acids, cysteine to phenylalanine. Just the 42-base CDR3 DNA is kept, in frame starting at base 1. CDR1 and CDR2 were assigned from the germline V gene as SGHRS and YFSETQ. The germline ends are 12 bases apart after V is trimmed by 2 bases and J by 4 bases. This clone was seen a few times. The clone's antigen remains unknown. Nothing much larger sits one base from this clone, and base qualities are not available. In total, roughly 670 healthy bone marrow donors made up the cohort. Cohort members were all nominally healthy when sampled, although unrecorded immune exposures were likely present. The donor was CMV seronegative and belonged to the group of 350 or so seronegative cohort members. Every donor gave a peripheral blood sample, and the peripheral blood mononuclear cells from that sample were used for TCR beta sequencing. Genomic DNA extraction from the blood cell samples was performed with the Qiagen DNeasy Blood Extraction Kit.

The method was the immunoSEQ multiplex PCR assay. For the multiplex PCR, a mixture combining 60 forward primers for TCR Vbeta segments and 13 reverse primers for TCR Jbeta segments was used. The CDR3 region of rearranged TCR beta genes was amplified from genomic DNA with a multiplex PCR assay. The amplified TCR beta libraries were sequenced on the Illumina HiSeq System as 87-base-pair reads. Turning to the authors' computational methods: In a later analysis, some 80 million unique TCR beta chains were counted across the 500 to 850 repertoires, and around 10 million of these chains were shared by at least two donors. To remove PCR and sequencing errors, raw reads were error-corrected and collapsed into unique sequences using a nearest-neighbor algorithm that merged closely related sequences. CDR3 sequences were aligned to IMGT reference sequences to assign V, D and J gene segments. For a sequence to be retained, at least a six-nucleotide match to both a V gene segment and a J gene segment was required. Rearrangements were classified as productive when the CDR3 lacked stop codons and remained in frame with V and J, and all other rearrangements were classified as non-productive. Following IMGT convention, CDR3 was defined as the stretch from the second conserved V-encoded cysteine to the conserved J-encoded phenylalanine. The earlier analysis of about 590 of the donors excluded sequences that lacked an unambiguous match to a single V gene segment. An earlier analysis of about 590 of the donors classified V segments as functional when productive rearrangements were above 56.7% and as segregating when the standard deviation between donors was above 5%. To diagnose cytomegalovirus status from the catalog of TCR beta chain sequences, a statistical classification framework was built. In a later analysis, TCR nucleotide sequences were compared against IMGT/GENE-DB human TR gene sequences so that V and J genes could be assigned. Using the TCRdist pipeline, a later analysis assigned CDR3 sequences along with most-parsimonious VDJ recombination scenarios. In a later analysis, each TCR beta chain was defined by its CDR3 amino acid sequence together with its V-gene family, and reads without a unique V-gene family were excluded. A later analysis removed roughly 590 highly shared, low-generation-probability nucleotide sequences to deal with suspected cross-contamination and a sequencing artifact. For each public chain, a later analysis derived a clonal expansion index from normalized ranks of inferred template counts within each repertoire. In a later analysis, generation probabilities were computed with a VDJ recombination model fitted to out-of-frame rearrangements, and the resulting probabilities were checked against IGoR. Hypergeometric tests were used in a later analysis to score TCR-TCR, TCR-HLA and TCR-CMV co-occurrence, with a repertoire-size bias correction applied to the TCR pairs. A later analysis estimated false discovery rates by permuting HLA or CMV assignments 20 times. In a later analysis, co-occurring TCRs were grouped using DBSCAN, with TCRdist sequence similarity added in when clustering inside HLA-allele-positive subsets. Co-occurrence clustering excluded repertoires with fewer than 30,000 or more than 120,000 public chains, plus five with anomalous nucleotide sharing. The immuneACCESS repertoire file appears here via TCRdb, limited to in-frame rearrangements. These files lack a portion of the clones; in checked studies, under half of the deficit traces to unresolved V genes, and the cause of the others is not known. The V and J calls and clone size come from that table; D and trimming were worked out from the DNA. The sample data list under 200,000 clones, and over 65% of these were observed just once. The top ten constitute approximately 2% of the sample.

The TCR originated in a woman aged 25 to 39 in good health and CMV-seronegative. The sequence is built from TRBV5-1 and TRBJ2-5; possibly the D gene is TRBD2, per 5 matching bases. Sequenced input: PBMCs. The CDR3 in this case is CASSFGPSGETQYF. The bases read TGCGCCAGCAGCTTCGGACCGAGCGGAGAGACCCAGTACTTC.